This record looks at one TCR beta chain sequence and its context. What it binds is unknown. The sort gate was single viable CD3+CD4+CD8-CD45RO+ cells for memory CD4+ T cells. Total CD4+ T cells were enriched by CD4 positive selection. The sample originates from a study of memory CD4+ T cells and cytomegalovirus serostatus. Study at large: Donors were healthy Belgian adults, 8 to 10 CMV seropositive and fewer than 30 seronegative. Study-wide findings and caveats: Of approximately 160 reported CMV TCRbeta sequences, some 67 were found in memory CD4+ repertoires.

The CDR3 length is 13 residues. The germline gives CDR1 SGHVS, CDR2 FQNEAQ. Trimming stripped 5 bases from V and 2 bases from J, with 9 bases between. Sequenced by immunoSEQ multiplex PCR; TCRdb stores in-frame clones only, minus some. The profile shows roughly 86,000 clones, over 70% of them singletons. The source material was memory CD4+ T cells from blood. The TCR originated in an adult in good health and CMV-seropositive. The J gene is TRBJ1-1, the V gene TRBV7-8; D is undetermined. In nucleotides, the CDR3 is TGTGCCAGCAGCCGGATGTCAAACACTGAAGCTTTCTTT. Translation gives CASSRMSNTEAFF.